This paragraph reports one T cell receptor (beta chain). Its antigen is unknown. The CDR3 covers 16 residues. Germline-derived CDR1 and CDR2 are MGHRA and YSYEKL. Trimming at V came to 0 bases and at J to 4 bases, leaving 4 bases not matched to a gene. Once extracted for a subset, genomic DNA was divided evenly among several immunoSEQ plates. The protocol was immunoSEQ multiplex PCR, while the TCRdb copy is restricted to in-frame clones and leaves out a portion. The table has fewer than 850,000 clones, about 90% seen once. This specimen belongs to a study of shared clonotypes between healthy human individuals. As for the study in general: The study enrolled a couple of women and three men aged 18 to 49. Each donor had three CD4 naive, three CD4 memory, two CD8 naive and one CD8 memory plate.

Study-wide results and limits: The authors sampled blood alone, and tissue repertoires likely differ.

This sequence originates from a man between 18 and 29 years old in good health. Some clones in this sample may be carry-over from other donors' samples. The chain joins TRBV4-1 to TRBJ2-5, with 11 bases identical to TRBD1. What was sequenced was memory CD8+ T cells from PBMCs. Subset in this sample: CD45RO+ cells pooled with CCR7-negative TemRA cells. This chain's CDR3 is CASSQDKGQGGETQYF. The CDR3 bases are TGCGCCAGCAGCCAAGATAAGGGACAGGGGGGAGAGACCCAGTACTTC.